This TCR beta chain was sequenced during a study of blood T cell repertoires in COVID-19. TCRdb's copy holds only in-frame clones and misses some; the assay was immunoSEQ multiplex PCR. The repertoire includes 300,000 or so clones, around four fifths of them detected once, and about 4% sits in the top ten. The CDR3 is 15 residues long. Germline CDR1 is LGHNA and CDR2 is YNFKEQ. V trimming: 1 base; J trimming: 2 bases; junction bases outside the gene matches: 1. Of note for this clone: At the DNA level, this CDR3 is encoded by other sequences in the same sample as well.

This TCR came from a woman in her forties or fifties with active or convalescent COVID-19. Sequencing was carried out using peripheral blood. The genes are TRBV4-2 and TRBJ1-1; TRBD1 matches 10 bases. DNA of the CDR3: TGTGCCAGCAGCCAAGGGACAGGGGGTAACACTGAAGCTTTCTTT. Its protein product is CASSQGTGGNTEAFF.